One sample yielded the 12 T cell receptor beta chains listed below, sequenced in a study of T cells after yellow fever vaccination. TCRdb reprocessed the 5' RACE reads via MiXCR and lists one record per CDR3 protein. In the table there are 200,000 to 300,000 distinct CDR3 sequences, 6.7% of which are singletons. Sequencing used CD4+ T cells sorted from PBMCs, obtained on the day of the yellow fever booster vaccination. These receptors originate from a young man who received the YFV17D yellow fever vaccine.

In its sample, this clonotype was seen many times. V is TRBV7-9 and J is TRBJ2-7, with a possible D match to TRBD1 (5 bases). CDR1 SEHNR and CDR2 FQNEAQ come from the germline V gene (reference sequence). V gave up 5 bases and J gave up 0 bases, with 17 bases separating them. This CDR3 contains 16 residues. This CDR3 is CASSPTTAPSSYEQYF. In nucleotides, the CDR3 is TGTGCCAGCAGCCCGACGACAGCCCCGAGCTCCTACGAGCAGTACTTC.

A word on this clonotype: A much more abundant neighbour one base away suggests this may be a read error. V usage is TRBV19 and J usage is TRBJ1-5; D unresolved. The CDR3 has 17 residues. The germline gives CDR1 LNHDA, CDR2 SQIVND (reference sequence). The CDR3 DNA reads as TGTGCCAATAGTAAAGTAGAGGGCCAAGGTGGCAATCAGCCCCAGCATTTT. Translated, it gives CANSKVEGQGGNQPQHF.

CDR3 bases: TGTGCCAGCAGTTTTCTGACTAGCGGGATCTACGAGCAGTACTTC. Translated, it gives CASSFLTSGIYEQYF. The chain joins TRBV12-3 or TRBV12-4 to TRBJ2-7, with 11 bases lining up with TRBD2. The CDR3 has 15 amino acids. Trimming cost V 3 bases and J 3 bases; bases outside gene matches: 4.

CDR3 amino acids: CASSSLWGSAGANVLTF. CDR3 in DNA: TGTGCCAGCAGTTCACTGTGGGGGAGCGCTGGGGCCAACGTCCTGACTTTC. The chain has TRBV6-5 and TRBJ2-6; tentatively, D is TRBD1 or TRBD2 (5 bases each). The CDR3 is 17 residues long. Trimming stripped 4 bases from V and 2 bases from J, with 15 bases between. Looked up from germline, CDR1 is MNHEY and CDR2 is SVGAGI.

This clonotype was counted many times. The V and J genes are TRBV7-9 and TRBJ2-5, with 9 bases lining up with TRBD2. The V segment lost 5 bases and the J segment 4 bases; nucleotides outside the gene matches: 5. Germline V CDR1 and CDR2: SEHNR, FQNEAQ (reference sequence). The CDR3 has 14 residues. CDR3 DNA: TGTGCCAGCAGCGCAGCGGGAGGCAGAGAGACCCAGTACTTC. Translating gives CASSAAGGRETQYF.

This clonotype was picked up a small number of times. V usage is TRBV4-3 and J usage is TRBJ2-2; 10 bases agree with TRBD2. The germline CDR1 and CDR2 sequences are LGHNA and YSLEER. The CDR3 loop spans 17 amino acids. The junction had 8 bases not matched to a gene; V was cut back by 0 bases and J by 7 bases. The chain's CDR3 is CASSQDPLAGVGGELFF. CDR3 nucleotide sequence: TGCGCCAGCAGCCAAGATCCGCTAGCGGGAGTAGGCGGGGAGCTGTTTTTT.

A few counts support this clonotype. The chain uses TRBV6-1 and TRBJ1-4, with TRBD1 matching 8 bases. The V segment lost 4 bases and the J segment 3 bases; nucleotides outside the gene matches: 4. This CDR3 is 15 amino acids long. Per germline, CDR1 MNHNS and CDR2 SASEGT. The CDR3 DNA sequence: TGTGCCAGCAGTGTTCAGGGGGCGCCTAATGAAAAACTGTTTTTT. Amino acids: CASSVQGAPNEKLFF.

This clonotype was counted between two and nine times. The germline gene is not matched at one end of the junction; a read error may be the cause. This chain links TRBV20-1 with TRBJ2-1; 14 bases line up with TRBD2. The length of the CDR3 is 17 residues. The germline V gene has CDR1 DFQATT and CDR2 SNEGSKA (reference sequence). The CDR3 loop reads CCAERTSGRMVYNEQFF. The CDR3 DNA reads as TGCTGTGCCGAAAGGACTAGCGGGAGGATGGTCTACAATGAGCAGTTCTTC.

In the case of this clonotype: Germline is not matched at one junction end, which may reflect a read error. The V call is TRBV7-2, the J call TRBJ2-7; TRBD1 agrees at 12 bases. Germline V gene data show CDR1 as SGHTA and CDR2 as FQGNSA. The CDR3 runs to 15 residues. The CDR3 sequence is CASSIAGTGGREQYF. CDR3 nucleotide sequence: TGTGCCAGCAGCATAGCCGGGACAGGGGGCCGGGAGCAGTACTTC.

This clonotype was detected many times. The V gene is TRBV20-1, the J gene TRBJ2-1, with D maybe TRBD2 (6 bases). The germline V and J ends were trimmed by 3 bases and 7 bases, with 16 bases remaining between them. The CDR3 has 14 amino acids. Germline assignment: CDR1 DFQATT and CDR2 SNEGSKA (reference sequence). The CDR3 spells CSASGEDDGNEQFF. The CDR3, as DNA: TGCAGTGCTAGTGGGGAGGACGATGGGAATGAGCAGTTCTTC.

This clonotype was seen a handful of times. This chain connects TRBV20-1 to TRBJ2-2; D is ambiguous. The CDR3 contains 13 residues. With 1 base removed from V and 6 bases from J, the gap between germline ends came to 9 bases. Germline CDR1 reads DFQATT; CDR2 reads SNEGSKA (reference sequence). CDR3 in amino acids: CSARGVRSGELFF. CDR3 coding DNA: TGCAGTGCTAGAGGTGTCAGGTCCGGGGAGCTGTTTTTT.

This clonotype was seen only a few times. The CDR3: CASSHRSSAYNEQFF. The CDR3 bases are TGTGCCAGCAGCCACCGGAGTTCAGCCTACAATGAGCAGTTCTTC. The chain employs TRBV5-6 and TRBJ2-1; D is undetermined. CDR1 is SGHDT and CDR2 is YYEEEE in the germline V gene. CDR3 length: 15 amino acids. Trimming left V 4 bases short and J 2 bases short, with 13 bases between.